The 8 T cell receptor beta chains listed next were all sequenced from one sample in a study of blood T cell repertoires in COVID-19. Only in-frame clones appear in the TCRdb table, and some are missing; sequencing was by immunoSEQ multiplex PCR. The sample comprises 180,000 or so clones, 80% to 85% of which are singletons, and roughly 15% rests with the top ten. Sequenced input: peripheral blood. These receptors all stem from a woman between 65 and 79 years old with COVID-19, enrolled during active disease.

The gene calls are TRBV5-1 and TRBJ1-1, with TRBD1 identical over 9 bases. V shed 4 bases and J 4 bases; nucleotides not matched to a gene: 5. Germline CDR1 and CDR2: SGHRS and YFSETQ. There are 14 residues in the CDR3. The CDR3 DNA follows: TGCGCCAGCAGCGCCTTGACAGGGGGCACTGAAGCTTTCTTT. This translates into CASSALTGGTEAFF.

The V call is TRBV29-1, the J call TRBJ2-2, with 7 bases that match TRBD2. Germline lookup yields CDR1 SQVTM and CDR2 ANQGSEA. The CDR3 has 13 amino acids. Trimming took 4 bases from V and 8 from J; bases not matched to a gene: 7. The CDR3 protein is CSVGGGRAGELFF. The CDR3 region has the DNA TGCAGCGTTGGAGGAGGGAGGGCTGGGGAGCTGTTTTTT.

The V call is TRBV19, the J call TRBJ2-1, with D unresolved. The CDR3 is made up of 15 amino acids. Trimming shortened V by 3 bases and J by 0 bases, and 9 bases separated the two germline ends. Germline V CDR1 and CDR2: LNHDA, SQIVND (reference sequence). CDR3 sequence: CASSIADSSYNEQFF. CDR3 coding DNA: TGTGCCAGTAGTATTGCGGATAGCTCCTACAATGAGCAGTTCTTC.

The gene calls are TRBV2 and TRBJ2-6; 8 bases align to TRBD1. V lost 7 bases and J lost 3; bases outside the gene matches: 8. The CDR3 covers 16 residues. Germline V CDR1 and CDR2: SNHLY, FYNNEI. The CDR3 region has the DNA TGTGCCAGCAAGCGGCAGGGGGCTAGTGGGGCCAACGTCCTGACTTTC. Amino acids: CASKRQGASGANVLTF.

The J gene is TRBJ2-1, the V gene TRBV19, with D tentatively TRBD2 (5 bases). CDR1 is LNHDA, CDR2 SQIVND, per germline (reference sequence). V lost 7 bases and J 7 bases, leaving 14 bases between the germline ends. The CDR3 covers 13 residues. The DNA for the CDR3 is TGTGCCAGTACCACCCGGAGGACGAATGAGCAGTTCTTC. Translated: CASTTRRTNEQFF.

The chain couples TRBV7-2 to TRBJ2-1; 7 bases agree with TRBD2. This CDR3 comprises 15 residues. Looked up from germline, CDR1 is SGHTA and CDR2 is FQGNSA. The V gene end was trimmed by 4 bases and the J gene end by 2 bases; junction bases not matched to a gene: 5. CDR3 amino acids: CASSSSGAAYNEQFF. CDR3 DNA: TGTGCCAGCAGCTCCAGCGGGGCCGCCTACAATGAGCAGTTCTTC.

V and J are TRBV28 and TRBJ1-5; weak D call: TRBD1 (6 bases). This CDR3 has 15 amino acids. Germline V gene data show CDR1 as MDHEN and CDR2 as SYDVKM. The ends were cut back, 5 bases at V and 7 bases at J, with 18 bases in the middle. As DNA, the CDR3 is TGTGCCAGCAGTCCCCTTCGACAGGCAGGGCAGCCCCAGCATTTT. This codes for CASSPLRQAGQPQHF.

This clone was recorded a few times. The rearrangement links TRBV18 to TRBJ2-1; TRBD2 matches at 12 bases. Germline assignment: CDR1 KGHSH and CDR2 LQKENI. V lost 0 bases and J lost 9; bases outside the gene matches: 3. CDR3 length: 15 amino acids. Written as DNA, the CDR3 is TGTGCCAGCTCACCACCGACTAGCGGGGGAAGTGAGCAGTTCTTC. It yields the protein CASSPPTSGGSEQFF.